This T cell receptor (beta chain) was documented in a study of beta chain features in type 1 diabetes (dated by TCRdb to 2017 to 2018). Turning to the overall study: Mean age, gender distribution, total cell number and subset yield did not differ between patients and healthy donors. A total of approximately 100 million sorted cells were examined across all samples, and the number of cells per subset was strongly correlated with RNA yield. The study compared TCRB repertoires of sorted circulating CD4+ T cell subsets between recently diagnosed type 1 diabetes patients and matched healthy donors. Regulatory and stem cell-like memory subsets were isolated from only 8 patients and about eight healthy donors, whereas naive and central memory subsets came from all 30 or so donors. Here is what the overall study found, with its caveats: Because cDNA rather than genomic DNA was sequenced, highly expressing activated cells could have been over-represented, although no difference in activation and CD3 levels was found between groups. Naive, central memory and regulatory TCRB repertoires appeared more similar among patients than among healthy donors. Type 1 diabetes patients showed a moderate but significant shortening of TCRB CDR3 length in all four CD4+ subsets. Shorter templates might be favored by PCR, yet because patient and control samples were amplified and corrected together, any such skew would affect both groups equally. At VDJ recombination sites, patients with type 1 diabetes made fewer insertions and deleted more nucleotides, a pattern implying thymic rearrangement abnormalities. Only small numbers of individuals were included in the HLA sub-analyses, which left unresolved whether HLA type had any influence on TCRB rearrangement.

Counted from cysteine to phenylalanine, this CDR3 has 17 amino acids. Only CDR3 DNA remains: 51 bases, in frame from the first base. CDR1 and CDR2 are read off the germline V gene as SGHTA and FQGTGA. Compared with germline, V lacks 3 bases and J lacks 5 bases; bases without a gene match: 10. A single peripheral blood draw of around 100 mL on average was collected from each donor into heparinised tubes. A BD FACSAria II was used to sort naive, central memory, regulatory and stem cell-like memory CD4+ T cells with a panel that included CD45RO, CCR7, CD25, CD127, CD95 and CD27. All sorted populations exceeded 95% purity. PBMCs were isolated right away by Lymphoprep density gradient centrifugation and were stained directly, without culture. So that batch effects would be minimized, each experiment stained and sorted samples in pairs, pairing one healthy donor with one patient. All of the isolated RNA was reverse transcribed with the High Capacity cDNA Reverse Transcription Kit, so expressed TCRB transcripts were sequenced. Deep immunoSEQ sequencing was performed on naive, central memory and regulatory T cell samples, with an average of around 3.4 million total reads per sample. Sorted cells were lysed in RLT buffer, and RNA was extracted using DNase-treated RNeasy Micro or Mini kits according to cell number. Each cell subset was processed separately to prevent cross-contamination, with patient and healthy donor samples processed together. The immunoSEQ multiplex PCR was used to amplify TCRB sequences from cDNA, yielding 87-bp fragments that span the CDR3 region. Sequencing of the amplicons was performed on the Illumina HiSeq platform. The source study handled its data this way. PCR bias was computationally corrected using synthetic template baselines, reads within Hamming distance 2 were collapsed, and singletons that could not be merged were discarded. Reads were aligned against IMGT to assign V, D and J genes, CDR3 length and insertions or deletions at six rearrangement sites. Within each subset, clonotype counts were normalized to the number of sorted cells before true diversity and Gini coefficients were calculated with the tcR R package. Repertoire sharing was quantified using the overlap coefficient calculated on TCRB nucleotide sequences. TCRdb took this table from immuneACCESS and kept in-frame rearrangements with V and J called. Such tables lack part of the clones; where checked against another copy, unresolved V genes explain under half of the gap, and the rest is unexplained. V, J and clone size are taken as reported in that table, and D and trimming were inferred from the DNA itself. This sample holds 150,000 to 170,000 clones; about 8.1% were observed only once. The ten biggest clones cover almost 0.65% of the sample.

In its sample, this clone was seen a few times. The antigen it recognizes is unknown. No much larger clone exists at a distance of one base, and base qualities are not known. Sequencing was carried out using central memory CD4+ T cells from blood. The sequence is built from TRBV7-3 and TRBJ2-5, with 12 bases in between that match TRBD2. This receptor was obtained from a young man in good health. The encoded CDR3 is CASSFLPSGGAVETQYF. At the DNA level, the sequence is TGTGCCAGCAGCTTTCTCCCTAGCGGGGGGGCGGTGGAGACCCAGTACTTC.